The 14 T cell receptor beta chains below were found in one sample sequenced in a study of naive and memory T cell subsets. Both TRBC1 and TRBC2 were covered by a beta constant-region primer of two equimolar oligonucleotides. Nested alpha and beta constant-region primers with the SP2 primer drove four PCR rounds on ligated cDNA. MiXCR, run by TCRdb on the UMI-ligation and nested PCR reads, gives a single entry per CDR3 protein. The sample carries approximately 80,000 distinct CDR3 sequences, approximately 9.2% recorded once. Source material: naive CD8+ T cells from blood. These receptors were collected from a human donor in good health.

This clonotype was observed a few times. The junction departs from the called germline gene at one end, perhaps through a read error. The CDR3 region is CASGPGQGANAF. CDR3 in DNA: TGTGCTAGTGGTCCTGGACAGGGGGCCAACGCCTTC. The chain is built from TRBV12-5 and TRBJ1-2, with 11 bases aligning to TRBD1. CDR1 LGHNT and CDR2 FRNRAP come from the germline V gene. CDR3 size: 12 residues. The full variable domain, rest sourced from reference TRBV12-5 and TRBJ1-2, is DARVTQTPRHKVTEMGQEVTMRCQPILGHNTVFWYRQTMMQGLELLAYFRNRAPLDDSGMPKDRFSAEMPDATLATLKIQPSEPRDSAVYFCASGPGQGANAFGSGTRLTVV.

In its sample, this clonotype was seen many times. This chain links TRBV28 with TRBJ2-3; D gene ambiguous. The germline CDR1 and CDR2 sequences are MDHEN and SYDVKM. With 4 bases removed from V and 2 bases from J, the gap between germline ends came to 4 bases. The CDR3 covers 12 residues. In DNA form, the CDR3 reads TGTGCCAGCAGTTCAATCACAGATACGCAGTATTTT. Translating gives CASSSITDTQYF.

This clonotype was recorded many times. This CDR3 reads CASSLGLEQETQYF. CDR3 nucleotides: TGTGCCAGCAGTTTGGGTTTGGAACAAGAGACCCAGTACTTC. V usage is TRBV28 and J usage is TRBJ2-5; D is unclear. The CDR3 runs 14 residues. The V gene's germline CDR1 is MDHEN and CDR2 SYDVKM. V was pared by 3 bases and J by 2 bases, with 10 bases between. Full variable domain (missing parts from reference TRBV28 and TRBJ2-5): DVKVTQSSRYLVKRTGEKVFLECVQDMDHENMFWYRQDPGLGLRLIYFSYDVKMKEKGDIPEGYSVSREKKERFSLILESASTNQTSMYLCASSLGLEQETQYFGPGTRLLVL.

This clonotype was observed at least ten times. The rearrangement joins TRBV29-1 to TRBJ2-3; weak D call: TRBD2 (5 bases). The CDR3 has 15 residues. Germline values: CDR1 SQVTM, CDR2 ANQGSEA. V lost 3 bases, J lost 0 bases, and 13 bases lay in between. CDR3 in amino acids: CSVDGLAPSTDTQYF. The DNA for the CDR3 is TGCAGCGTTGATGGGCTAGCACCTAGCACAGATACGCAGTATTTT.

This clonotype has at least ten counts. This sequence joins TRBV29-1 and TRBJ2-3, with 7 bases lining up with TRBD2. J lost 3 bases, V lost 4 bases, and 4 bases had no gene match. The length of the CDR3 is 13 residues. Germline V CDR1 and CDR2: SQVTM, ANQGSEA. In nucleotides, the CDR3 is TGCAGCGTTGCCGGACTAGAAACAGATACGCAGTATTTT. As protein: CSVAGLETDTQYF.

The chain carries TRBV6-6 and TRBJ1-2; D remains unclear. The germline gives CDR1 MNHNY, CDR2 SVGAGI (reference sequence). Trimming cost V 2 bases and J 4 bases, with 8 bases left between them. This CDR3 contains 13 residues. In DNA, the CDR3 is TGTGCCAGCAGTTACCCCTCGGGCTATGGCTACACCTTC. This gives the protein CASSYPSGYGYTF.

This clonotype was seen ten or more times. The rearrangement links TRBV7-9 to TRBJ1-1, with TRBD1 as a possible D gene (6 bases). Trimming stripped 1 base from V and 4 bases from J, with 10 bases between. The germline V gene has CDR1 SEHNR and CDR2 FQNEAQ (reference sequence). The CDR3 contains 14 residues. The CDR3 nucleotides are TGTGCCAGCAGCTTAGGGGGGCTGGGCACTGAAGCTTTCTTT. Encoded protein: CASSLGGLGTEAFF.

This clonotype appeared many times. The chain employs TRBV6-5 and TRBJ2-3, with 14 bases that match TRBD2. CDR3 length equals 15 residues. The germline CDR1 and CDR2 sequences are MNHEY and SVGAGI. V shed 6 bases and J 5 bases; nucleotides not matched to a gene: 4. The CDR3 nucleotides read TGTGCCAGCAGGGGACTAGCGGGAGTGGTAGATACGCAGTATTTT. It yields the protein CASRGLAGVVDTQYF.

This clonotype was seen many times. V and J are TRBV12-3 or TRBV12-4 and TRBJ1-1; D call uncertain. The CDR3 spans 15 residues. The V and J ends lost 7 bases and 4 bases respectively, with 19 bases between them. CDR3 DNA: TGTGCCAGCATGGAGGAGAGGAGGTTGACCACTGAAGCTTTCTTT. Translated: CASMEERRLTTEAFF.

There are a few counts of this clonotype. The CDR3: CASSLAVLAGRGEEETQYF. The CDR3 nucleotides are TGCGCCAGCAGCTTGGCTGTACTAGCGGGACGAGGAGAGGAAGAGACCCAGTACTTC. V and J are TRBV5-1 and TRBJ2-5; 10 nucleotides agree with TRBD2. Germline V gene lookup returns CDR1 SGHRS and CDR2 YFSETQ. V dropped 0 bases and J dropped 3; count of bases not matched to a gene: 14. There are 19 residues in the CDR3.

This clonotype occurred a few times. The chain combines TRBV5-1 with TRBJ2-3, with 9 bases identical to TRBD2. J lost 6 bases, V lost 2 bases, and 10 bases had no gene match. Germline CDR1 reads SGHRS; CDR2 reads YFSETQ. The CDR3 runs 16 residues. The DNA of the CDR3 is TGCGCCAGCAGCTTTACAGCGGGAGGTCCTGGGGATACGCAGTATTTT. Protein product: CASSFTAGGPGDTQYF.

This clonotype showed up just a few times. The chain carries TRBV6-5 and TRBJ2-7, with 9 nucleotides matching TRBD1. The CDR3 consists of 16 residues. V lost 3 bases and J lost 5; bases outside the gene matches: 11. Germline CDR1 and CDR2: MNHEY and SVGAGI. The CDR3 coding sequence is TGTGCCAGCAGTTATGGTCCACGGGACAGGGCCGACGAGCAGTACTTC. It codes for CASSYGPRDRADEQYF.

The chain has TRBV7-9 and TRBJ2-1, with a possible D match to TRBD2 (5 bases). CDR3 length equals 13 residues. Trimming shortened V by 4 bases and J by 6 bases, and 10 bases separated the two germline ends. Germline V lookup: CDR1 SEHNR, CDR2 FQNEAQ (reference sequence). The CDR3 here is CASSCREGNEQFF. Written as DNA, the CDR3 is TGTGCCAGCAGCTGTCGTGAGGGCAATGAGCAGTTCTTC.

This clonotype was detected ten times or more. The chain recombines TRBV11-1 with TRBJ2-7; 8 bases match TRBD1. The germline gives CDR1 SGHAT, CDR2 FQDESV (reference sequence). The CDR3 is 14 amino acids. With 5 bases clipped from V and 2 bases from J, the junction kept 5 bases outside the gene matches. The CDR3 loop reads CASSPKDRAYEQYF. CDR3 sequence (DNA): TGTGCCAGCAGCCCAAAGGACAGGGCCTACGAGCAGTACTTC.